This T cell receptor beta chain was captured by sequencing in a study of blood T cell repertoires in COVID-19. The CDR3 covers 13 residues. Germline V CDR1 and CDR2: DFQATT, SNEGSKA (reference sequence). V shed 3 bases and J 7 bases; nucleotides not matched to a gene: 8. Per the original methods: Scientists estimated how many nucleated cells there were by amplifying reference gene primers. Here immunoSEQ multiplex PCR was the method, and the copy in TCRdb shows in-frame clones only, minus some. V, J and clone size were drawn from that table, and D and trimming were deduced from the DNA. The sample has roughly 20,000 clones; about 86% are singletons.

The receptor's source is a human donor in a cohort sampled during active COVID-19. Sequencing was carried out using peripheral blood. This chain uses TRBV20-1 with TRBJ2-7; 8 nucleotides align to TRBD2. The CDR3 reads CSASLAGLGEQYF. Written as DNA, the CDR3 is TGCAGTGCTAGTCTAGCGGGTCTCGGAGAGCAGTACTTC.